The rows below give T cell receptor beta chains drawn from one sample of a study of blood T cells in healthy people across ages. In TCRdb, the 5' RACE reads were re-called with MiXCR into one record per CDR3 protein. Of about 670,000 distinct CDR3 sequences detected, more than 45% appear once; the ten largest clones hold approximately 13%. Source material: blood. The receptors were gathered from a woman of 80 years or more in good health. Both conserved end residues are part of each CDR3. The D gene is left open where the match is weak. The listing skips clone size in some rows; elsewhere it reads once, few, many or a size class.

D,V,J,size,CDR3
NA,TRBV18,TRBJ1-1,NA,CASSPTGLIEAFF
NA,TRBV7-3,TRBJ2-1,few,CASSLYGQSNEQFF
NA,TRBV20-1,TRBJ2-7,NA,CSSYPFGRSSYEQYF
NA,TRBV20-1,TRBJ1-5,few,CSARILRGVQPQHF
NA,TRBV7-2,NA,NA,CASSNTGWYENIQYF
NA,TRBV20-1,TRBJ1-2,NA,CRARSQGRGYTF
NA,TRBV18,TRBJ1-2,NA,CASSRTGWSYGYTF
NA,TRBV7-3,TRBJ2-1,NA,CASSRGWGSSYNEQFF
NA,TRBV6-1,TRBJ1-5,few,CASSAPAGIPYSNQPQHF
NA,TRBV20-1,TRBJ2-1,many,CSATTSTEQFF
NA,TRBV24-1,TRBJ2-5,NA,CATKARDTSQESQYF
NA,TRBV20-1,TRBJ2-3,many,CSASGPTDTQYF
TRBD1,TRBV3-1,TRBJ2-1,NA,CASSQGTGASSSEQFF
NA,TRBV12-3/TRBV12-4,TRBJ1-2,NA,CASSLEGRWNGYTF
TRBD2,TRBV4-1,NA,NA,CASSQGAAGGSYEQYF
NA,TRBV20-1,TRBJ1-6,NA,CSAQVGPNSPLHF
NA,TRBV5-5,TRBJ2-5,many,CASSLRARDHPEGGETQYF
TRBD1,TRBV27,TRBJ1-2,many,CASSPWALQGAGGYTF
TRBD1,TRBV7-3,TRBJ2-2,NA,CASSFLDRGTGELFF
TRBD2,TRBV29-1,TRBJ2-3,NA,CSVRGLAGDGDTQYF
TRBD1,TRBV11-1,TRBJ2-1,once,CASSQQGLSSSTYNEQFF
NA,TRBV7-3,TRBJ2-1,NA,CASSLQMRDGEQFF
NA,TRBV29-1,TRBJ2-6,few,CSVADSGANVLTF
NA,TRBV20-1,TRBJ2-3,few,CSARDFGRGTDTQYF
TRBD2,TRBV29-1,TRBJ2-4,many,CSVAGGRLAKNIQYF
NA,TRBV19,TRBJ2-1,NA,CASSITVNEQFF
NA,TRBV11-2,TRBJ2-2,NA,CASSLAFGIGELFF
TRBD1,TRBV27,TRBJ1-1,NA,CTSSFYRGLGHMNTEAFF
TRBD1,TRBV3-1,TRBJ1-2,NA,CASSQGQGLEFYGYTF
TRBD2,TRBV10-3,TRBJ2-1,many,CAIERERGNEQFF
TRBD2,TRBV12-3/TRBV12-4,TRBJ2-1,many,CASSFSGGSYNEQFF
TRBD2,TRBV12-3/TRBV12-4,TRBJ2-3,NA,CASSPRGGGGCSDTQYF
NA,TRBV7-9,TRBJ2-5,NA,CASSLVGVLQETQYF
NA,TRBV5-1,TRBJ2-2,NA,CASGFNSGNTGELFF
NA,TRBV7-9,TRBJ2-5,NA,CASSLAGSQYNQETQYF
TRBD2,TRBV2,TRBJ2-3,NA,CASSLFGLATDTQYF
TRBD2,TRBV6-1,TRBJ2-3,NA,CASSEVAGGQDTQYF
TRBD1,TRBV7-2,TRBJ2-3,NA,CASSFPLQGAGTDTQYF
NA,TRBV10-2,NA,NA,CASRRGRNEQYF
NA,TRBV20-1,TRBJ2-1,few,CSARDGAGGHEQFF
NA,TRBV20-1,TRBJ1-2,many,CSAVRGEGYTF
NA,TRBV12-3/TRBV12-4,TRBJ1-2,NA,CASWAGGGGYTF
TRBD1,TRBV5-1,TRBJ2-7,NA,CASSLAPTGGEQYF
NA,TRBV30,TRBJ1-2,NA,CAWSTGSGYTF